This T cell receptor (beta chain) was sequenced during a study of blood T cell repertoires in COVID-19. Across the study: Donors in Cohort 3 counted as recovered after two negative PCRs, clearance, or symptom resolution.

Per the study methods: For nucleated cells, counts were estimated from reference gene primer amplification. Using immunoSEQ multiplex PCR, the repertoire was profiled, and TCRdb retains in-frame clones only, with some absent. D and trimming come from the DNA, and the V and J calls and clone size come from that table. This table has approximately 190,000 clones, approximately 86% appearing once. The CDR3 is 14 amino acids. Germline assignment: CDR1 SGHRS and CDR2 YFSETQ. The V end lost 0 bases, the J end lost 4 bases, and 10 bases lay between the germline ends. The receptor was derived from a woman aged 35 to 49 in a cohort exposed to, infected with or recovered from COVID-19 (not recorded which). What was sequenced was PBMCs or T cells enriched from blood (not recorded which). This chain links TRBV5-1 with TRBJ1-2; possibly TRBD1 for D (5 bases). CDR3 amino acids: CASSLERQGYGYTF. In DNA form, the CDR3 reads TGCGCCAGCAGCTTGGAACGGCAGGGCTATGGCTACACCTTC.